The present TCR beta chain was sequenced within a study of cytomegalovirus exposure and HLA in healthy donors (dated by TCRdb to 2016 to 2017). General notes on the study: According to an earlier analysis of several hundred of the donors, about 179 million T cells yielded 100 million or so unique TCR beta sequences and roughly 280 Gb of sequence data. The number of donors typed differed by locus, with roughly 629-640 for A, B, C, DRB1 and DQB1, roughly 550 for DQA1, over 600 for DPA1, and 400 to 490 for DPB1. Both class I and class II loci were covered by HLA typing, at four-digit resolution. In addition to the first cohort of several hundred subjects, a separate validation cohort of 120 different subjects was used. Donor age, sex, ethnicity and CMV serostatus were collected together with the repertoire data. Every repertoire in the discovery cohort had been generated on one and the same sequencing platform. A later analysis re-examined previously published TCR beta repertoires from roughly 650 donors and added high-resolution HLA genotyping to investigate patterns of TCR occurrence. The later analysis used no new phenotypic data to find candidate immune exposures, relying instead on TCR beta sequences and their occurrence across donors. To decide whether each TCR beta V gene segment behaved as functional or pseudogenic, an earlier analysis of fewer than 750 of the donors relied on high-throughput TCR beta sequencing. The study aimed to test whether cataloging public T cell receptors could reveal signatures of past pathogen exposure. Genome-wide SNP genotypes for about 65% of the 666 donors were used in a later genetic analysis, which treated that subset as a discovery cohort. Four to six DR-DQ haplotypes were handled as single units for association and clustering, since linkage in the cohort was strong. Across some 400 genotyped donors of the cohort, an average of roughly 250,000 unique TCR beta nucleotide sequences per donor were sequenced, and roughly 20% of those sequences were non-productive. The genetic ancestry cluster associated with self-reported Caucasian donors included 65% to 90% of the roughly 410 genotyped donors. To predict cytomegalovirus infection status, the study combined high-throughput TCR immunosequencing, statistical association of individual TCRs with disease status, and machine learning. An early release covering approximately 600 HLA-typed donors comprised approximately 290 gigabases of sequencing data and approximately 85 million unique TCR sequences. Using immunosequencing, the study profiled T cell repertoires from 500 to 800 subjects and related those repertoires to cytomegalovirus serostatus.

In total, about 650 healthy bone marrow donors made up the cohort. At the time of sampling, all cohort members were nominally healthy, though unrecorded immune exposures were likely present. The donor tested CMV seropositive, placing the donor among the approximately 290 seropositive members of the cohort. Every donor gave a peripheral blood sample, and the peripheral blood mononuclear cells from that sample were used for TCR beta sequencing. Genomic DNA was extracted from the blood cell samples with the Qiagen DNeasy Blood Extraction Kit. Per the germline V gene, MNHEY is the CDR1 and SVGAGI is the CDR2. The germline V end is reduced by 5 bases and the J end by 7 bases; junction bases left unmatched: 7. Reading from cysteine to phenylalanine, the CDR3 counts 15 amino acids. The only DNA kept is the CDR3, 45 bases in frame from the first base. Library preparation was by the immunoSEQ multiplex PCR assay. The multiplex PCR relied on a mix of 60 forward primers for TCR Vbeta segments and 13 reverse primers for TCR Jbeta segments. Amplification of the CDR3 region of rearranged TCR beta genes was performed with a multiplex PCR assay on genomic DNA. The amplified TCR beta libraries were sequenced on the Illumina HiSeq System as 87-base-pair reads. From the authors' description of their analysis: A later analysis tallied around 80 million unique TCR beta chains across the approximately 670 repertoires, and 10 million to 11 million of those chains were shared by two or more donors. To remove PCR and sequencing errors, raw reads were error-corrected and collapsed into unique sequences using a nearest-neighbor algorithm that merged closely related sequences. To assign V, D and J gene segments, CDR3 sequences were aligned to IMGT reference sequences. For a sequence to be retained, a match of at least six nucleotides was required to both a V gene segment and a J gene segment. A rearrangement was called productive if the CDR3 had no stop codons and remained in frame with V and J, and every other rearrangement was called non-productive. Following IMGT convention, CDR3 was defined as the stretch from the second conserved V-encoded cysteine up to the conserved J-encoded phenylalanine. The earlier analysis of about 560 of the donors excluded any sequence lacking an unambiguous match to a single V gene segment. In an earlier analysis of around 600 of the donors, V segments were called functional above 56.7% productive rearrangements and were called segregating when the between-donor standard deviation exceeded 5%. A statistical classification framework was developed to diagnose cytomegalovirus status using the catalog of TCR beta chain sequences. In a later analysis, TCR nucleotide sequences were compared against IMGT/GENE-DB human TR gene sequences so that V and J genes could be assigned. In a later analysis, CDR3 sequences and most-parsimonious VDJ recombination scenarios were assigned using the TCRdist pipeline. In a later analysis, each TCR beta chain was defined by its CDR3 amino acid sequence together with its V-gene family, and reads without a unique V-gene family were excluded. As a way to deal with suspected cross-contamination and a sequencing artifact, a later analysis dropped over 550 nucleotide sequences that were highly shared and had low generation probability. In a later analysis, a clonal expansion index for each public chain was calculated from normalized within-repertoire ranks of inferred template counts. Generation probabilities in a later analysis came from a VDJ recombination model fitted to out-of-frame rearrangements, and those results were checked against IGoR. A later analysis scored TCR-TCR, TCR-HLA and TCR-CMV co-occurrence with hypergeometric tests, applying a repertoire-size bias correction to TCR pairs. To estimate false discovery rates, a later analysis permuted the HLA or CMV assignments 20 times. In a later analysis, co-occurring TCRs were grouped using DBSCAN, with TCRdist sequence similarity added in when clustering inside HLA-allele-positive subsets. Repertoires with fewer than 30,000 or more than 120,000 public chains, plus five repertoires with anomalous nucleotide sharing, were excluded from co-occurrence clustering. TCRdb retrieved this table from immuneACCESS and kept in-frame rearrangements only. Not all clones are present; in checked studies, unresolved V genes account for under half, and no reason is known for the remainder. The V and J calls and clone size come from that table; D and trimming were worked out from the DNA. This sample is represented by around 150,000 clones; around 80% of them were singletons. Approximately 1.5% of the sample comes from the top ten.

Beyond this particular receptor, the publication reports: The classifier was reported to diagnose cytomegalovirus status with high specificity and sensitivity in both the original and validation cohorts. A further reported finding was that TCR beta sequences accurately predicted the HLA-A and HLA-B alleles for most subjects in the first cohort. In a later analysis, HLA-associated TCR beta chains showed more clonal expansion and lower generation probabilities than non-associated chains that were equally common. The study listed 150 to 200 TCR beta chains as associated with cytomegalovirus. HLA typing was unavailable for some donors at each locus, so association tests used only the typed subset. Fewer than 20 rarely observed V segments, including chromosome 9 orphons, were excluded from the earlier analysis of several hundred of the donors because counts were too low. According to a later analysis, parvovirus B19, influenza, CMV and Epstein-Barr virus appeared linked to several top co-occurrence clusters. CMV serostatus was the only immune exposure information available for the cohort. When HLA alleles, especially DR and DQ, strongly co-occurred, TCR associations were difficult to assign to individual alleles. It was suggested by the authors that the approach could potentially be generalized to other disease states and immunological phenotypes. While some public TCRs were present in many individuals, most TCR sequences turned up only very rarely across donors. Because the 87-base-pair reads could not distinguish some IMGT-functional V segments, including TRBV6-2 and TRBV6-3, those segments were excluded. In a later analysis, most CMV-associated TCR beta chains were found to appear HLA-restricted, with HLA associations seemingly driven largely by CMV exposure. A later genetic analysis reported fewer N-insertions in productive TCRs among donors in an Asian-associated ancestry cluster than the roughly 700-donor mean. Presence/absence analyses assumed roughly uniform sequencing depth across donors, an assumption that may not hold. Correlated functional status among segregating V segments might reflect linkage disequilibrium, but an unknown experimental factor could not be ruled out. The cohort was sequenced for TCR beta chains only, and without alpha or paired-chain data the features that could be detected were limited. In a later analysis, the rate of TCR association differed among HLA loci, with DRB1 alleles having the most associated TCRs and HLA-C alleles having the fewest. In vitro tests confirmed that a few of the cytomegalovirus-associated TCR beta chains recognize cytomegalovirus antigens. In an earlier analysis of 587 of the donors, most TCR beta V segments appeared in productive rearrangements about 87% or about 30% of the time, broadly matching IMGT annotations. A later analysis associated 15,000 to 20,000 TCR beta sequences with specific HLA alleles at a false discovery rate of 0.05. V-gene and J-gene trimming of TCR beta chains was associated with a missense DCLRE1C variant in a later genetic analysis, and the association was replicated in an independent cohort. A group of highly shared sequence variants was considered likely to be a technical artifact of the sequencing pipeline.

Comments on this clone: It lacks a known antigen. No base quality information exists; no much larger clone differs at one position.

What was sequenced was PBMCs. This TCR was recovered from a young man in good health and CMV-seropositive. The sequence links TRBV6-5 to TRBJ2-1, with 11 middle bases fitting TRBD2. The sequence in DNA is TGTGCCAGCAGTAGGGCTAGCGGGGGGATGAATGAGCAGTTCTTC. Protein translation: CASSRASGGMNEQFF.